The 8 T cell receptor beta chains below come from one sample, sequenced in a study of blood T cell repertoires in COVID-19. Only in-frame clones appear in the TCRdb table, and some are missing; sequencing was by immunoSEQ multiplex PCR. This sample has 200,000 to 250,000 clones, with around 84% found just once. The sequenced sample consisted of peripheral blood. The receptors stem from a middle-aged woman who had recovered from COVID-19.

The chain carries TRBV7-6 and TRBJ2-5; 10 nucleotides agree with TRBD2. Germline CDR1 and CDR2: SGHVS and FNYEAQ. V trimming: 2 bases; J trimming: 5 bases; junction bases outside the gene matches: 11. CDR3 length equals 17 residues. The CDR3 loop is CASSLRISGGAGETQYF. The CDR3 region has the DNA TGTGCCAGCAGCTTAAGGATAAGCGGGGGGGCCGGGGAGACCCAGTACTTC.

This chain uses TRBV9 with TRBJ2-1; 9 bases match TRBD1. The CDR3 loop spans 15 amino acids. Per the germline V gene, CDR1 is SGDLS and CDR2 is YYNGEE. V gave up 6 bases and J gave up 3 bases; unmatched junction bases: 7. This CDR3 reads CASTALGQGYNEQFF. As DNA, the CDR3 is TGTGCCAGCACCGCCTTGGGACAGGGCTACAATGAGCAGTTCTTC.

The genes are TRBV5-8 and TRBJ1-5; D ambiguous. This CDR3 comprises 12 residues. Deletions cut 3 bases from V and 7 bases from J, with 8 bases between. Looked up from germline, CDR1 is SGHTS and CDR2 is YDEGEE. This chain's CDR3 is CASSSSLQPQHF. CDR3 sequence (DNA): TGTGCCAGCAGCTCCTCCCTACAGCCCCAGCATTTT.

The chain carries TRBV7-2 and TRBJ2-5, with 8 bases that match TRBD2. V gave up 5 bases and J gave up 2 bases; unmatched junction bases: 7. The germline V gene has CDR1 SGHTA and CDR2 FQGNSA. CDR3 length: 15 residues. This CDR3 is CASSRGTRGQETQYF. The CDR3 DNA sequence: TGTGCCAGCAGCCGCGGGACTAGGGGTCAAGAGACCCAGTACTTC.

The chain employs TRBV9 and TRBJ2-5; perhaps TRBD1 as D (6 bases). Deletions cut 2 bases from V and 3 bases from J, with 8 bases between. This CDR3 region has 13 residues. Germline V gene sequence: CDR1 SGDLS, CDR2 YYNGEE. The CDR3 DNA follows: TGTGCCAGCAGCGTGACAGGAGAAGAGACCCAGTACTTC. Translating gives CASSVTGEETQYF.

For this clone: Other DNA variants within this sample encode the same CDR3. V and J are TRBV7-2 and TRBJ1-5; unclear D gene. Germline V gives CDR1 SGHTA, CDR2 FQGNSA. The CDR3 contains 15 residues. V dropped 1 base and J dropped 2 bases, with 9 bases sitting between them. CDR3 nucleotides: TGTGCCAGCAGCTTAGTTGCGGGCGGCAATCAGCCCCAGCATTTT. Translating it yields CASSLVAGGNQPQHF.

The chain has TRBV28 and TRBJ1-2; 11 bases are shared with TRBD1. Germline V gene data show CDR1 as MDHEN and CDR2 as SYDVKM. Unmatched junction bases numbered 4, after V lost 1 base and J lost 6 bases. CDR3 size: 15 residues. The CDR3 loop reads CASSLLWDRGNGYTF. As DNA, the CDR3 is TGTGCCAGCAGTTTATTGTGGGACAGGGGGAATGGCTACACCTTC.

This chain links TRBV5-1 with TRBJ1-1, with 7 bases that match TRBD1. J gave up 2 bases and V 3 bases, and 4 bases lay outside the gene matches. This CDR3 region has 14 residues. Germline assignment: CDR1 SGHRS and CDR2 YFSETQ. In DNA form, the CDR3 reads TGCGCCAGCAGCTCGACAGGGATTAACACTGAAGCTTTCTTT. Translation: CASSSTGINTEAFF. The variable domain in full, with the rest retrieved from reference TRBV5-1 and TRBJ1-1, is KAGVTQTPRYLIKTRGQQVTLSCSPISGHRSVSWYQQTPGQGLQFLFEYFSETQRNKGNFPGRFSGRQFSNSRSEMNVSTLELGDSALYLCASSSTGINTEAFFGQGTRLTVV.